This T cell receptor beta chain stems from a study of response to subunit inactivated influenza vaccine. Study-level points and caveats: The authors suggested that every seasonal influenza vaccination recruits few new T cells.

Germline-derived CDR1 and CDR2 are MDHEN and SYDVKM. The V gene lost 2 bases and the J gene lost 4 bases, with 14 bases spanning the gap. The CDR3 extends over 15 amino acids. Each CDR3 protein is one row after TCRdb ran MiXCR on the RT-PCR reads. This table holds roughly 290,000 distinct CDR3 sequences, roughly 22% found once. There are a few counts of this clonotype. Antigen: not known. The chain combines TRBV28 with TRBJ1-1; D is unresolved. The clonotype comes from a man aged 50-75 years who received an inactivated influenza vaccine. Sequences were derived from PBMCs from blood, sampled about 20 months after vaccination. The CDR3 region has the DNA TGTGCCAGCAGTTTAACATCCCCCTTGGCCACTGAAGCTTTCTTT. This sequence encodes CASSLTSPLATEAFF.